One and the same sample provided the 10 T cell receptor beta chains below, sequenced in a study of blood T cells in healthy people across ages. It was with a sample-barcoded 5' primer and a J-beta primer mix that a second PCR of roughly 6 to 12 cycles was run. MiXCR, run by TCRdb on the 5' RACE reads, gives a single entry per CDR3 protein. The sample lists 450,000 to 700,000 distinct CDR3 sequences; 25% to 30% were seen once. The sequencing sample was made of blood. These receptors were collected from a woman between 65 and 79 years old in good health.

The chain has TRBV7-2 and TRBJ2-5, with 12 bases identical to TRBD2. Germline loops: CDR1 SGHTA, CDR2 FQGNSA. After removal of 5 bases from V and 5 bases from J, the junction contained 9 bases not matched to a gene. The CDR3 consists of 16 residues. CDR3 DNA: TGTGCCAGCAGCACCGGGCCTAGCGGGGGGGCTGAGACCCAGTACTTC. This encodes CASSTGPSGGAETQYF.

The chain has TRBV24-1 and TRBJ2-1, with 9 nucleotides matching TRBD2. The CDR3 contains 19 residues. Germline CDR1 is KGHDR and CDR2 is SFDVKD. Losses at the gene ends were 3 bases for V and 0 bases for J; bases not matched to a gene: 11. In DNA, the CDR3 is TGTGCCACCAGTGATGCGGTCACTAGCGGGCAAAACTCCTACAATGAGCAGTTCTTC. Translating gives CATSDAVTSGQNSYNEQFF.

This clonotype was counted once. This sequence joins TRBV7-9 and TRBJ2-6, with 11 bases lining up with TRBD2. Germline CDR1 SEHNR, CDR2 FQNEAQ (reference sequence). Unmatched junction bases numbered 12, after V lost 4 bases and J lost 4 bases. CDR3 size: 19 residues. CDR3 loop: CASSSTTSGAPRGANVLTF. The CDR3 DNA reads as TGTGCCAGCAGCTCTACGACTAGCGGGGCCCCGCGAGGGGCCAACGTCCTGACTTTC.

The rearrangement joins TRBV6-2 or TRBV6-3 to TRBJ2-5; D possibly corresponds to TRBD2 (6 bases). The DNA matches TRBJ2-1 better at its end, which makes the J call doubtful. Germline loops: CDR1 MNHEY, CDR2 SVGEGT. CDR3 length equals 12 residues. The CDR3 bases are TGTGCCAGCAGTTACTCTTGGCGGGGGCAGTTCTTC. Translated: CASSYSWRGQFF.

CDR3 nucleotide sequence: TGTGCCAGCAGCTTAAAAGGGTTTTATGGCTACACCTTC. Its protein is CASSLKGFYGYTF. The chain carries TRBV7-9 and TRBJ1-2; D unclear. Germline CDR1 SEHNR, CDR2 FQNEAQ (reference sequence). V lost 2 bases to trimming and J lost 5 bases, with 9 bases between them. The CDR3 contains 13 residues.

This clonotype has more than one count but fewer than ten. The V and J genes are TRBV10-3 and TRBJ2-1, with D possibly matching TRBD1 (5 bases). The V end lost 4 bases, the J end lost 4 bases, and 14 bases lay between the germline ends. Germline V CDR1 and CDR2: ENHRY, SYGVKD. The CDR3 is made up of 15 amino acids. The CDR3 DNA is TGTGCCATCAGTGCCGGCTCAGGGTCGTACAATGAGCAGTTCTTC. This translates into CAISAGSGSYNEQFF.

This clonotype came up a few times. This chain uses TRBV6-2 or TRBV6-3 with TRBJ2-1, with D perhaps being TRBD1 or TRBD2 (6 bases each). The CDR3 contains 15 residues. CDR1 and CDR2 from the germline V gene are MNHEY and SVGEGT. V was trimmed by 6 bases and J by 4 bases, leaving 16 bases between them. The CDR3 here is CASSIRRGSYNEQFF. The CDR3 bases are TGTGCCAGCAGCATAAGGAGGGGGTCTTACAATGAGCAGTTCTTC.

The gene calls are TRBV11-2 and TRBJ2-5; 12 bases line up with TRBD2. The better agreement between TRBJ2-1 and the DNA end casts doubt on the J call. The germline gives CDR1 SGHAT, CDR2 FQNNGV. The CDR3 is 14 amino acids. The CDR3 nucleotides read TGTGCCAGCAGATCTAGCGGGGGGGCGGATGAGCAGTTCTTC. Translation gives CASRSSGGADEQFF.

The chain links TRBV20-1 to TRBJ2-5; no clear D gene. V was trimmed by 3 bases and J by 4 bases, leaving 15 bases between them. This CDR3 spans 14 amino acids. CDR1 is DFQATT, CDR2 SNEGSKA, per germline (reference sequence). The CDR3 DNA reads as TGCAGTGCTAGTAAAATCCAGGCAGGAGAGACCCAGTACTTC. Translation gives CSASKIQAGETQYF.

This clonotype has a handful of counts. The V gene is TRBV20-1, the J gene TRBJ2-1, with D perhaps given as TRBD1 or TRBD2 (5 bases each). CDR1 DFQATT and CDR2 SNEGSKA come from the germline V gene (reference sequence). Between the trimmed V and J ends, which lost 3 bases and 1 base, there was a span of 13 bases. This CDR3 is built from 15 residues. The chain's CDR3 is CSARGMGESYNEQFF. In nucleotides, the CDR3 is TGCAGTGCTAGGGGGATGGGGGAGTCCTACAATGAGCAGTTCTTC.